This TCR beta chain was identified in a study of T cells in localized non-small cell lung cancer. Study conclusions and caveats: Within adjacent lung there appeared a median around 57 of the top 100 tumor clones. The greatest T cell clonality was found in uninvolved adjacent lung (higher than in tumor). A higher density of T cells in blood coincided with extended overall survival.

As for this clone: Its antigen is unknown.

This table comes from immunoSEQ multiplex PCR, and its TCRdb copy is limited to in-frame clones, with some not included. The sample has about 3,500 clones, roughly 25% seen once; the top ten hold 6% to 9%. V was pared by 1 base and J by 3 bases, with 18 bases between. Germline lookup yields CDR1 SGHDN and CDR2 FVKESK. There are 17 residues in the CDR3. This material consisted of lung tumor tissue, taken before any cancer treatment. The rearrangement joins TRBV14 to TRBJ1-2; D may be TRBD1 (5 bases). The TCR was taken from a woman aged 35-70 years with stage I lung adenocarcinoma. The CDR3 region has the DNA TGTGCCAGCAGCCAAGGGGGCTTCTCGAGGGCAGACTATGGCTACACCTTC. Amino acid sequence: CASSQGGFSRADYGYTF.